The rows below give T cell receptor beta chains drawn from one sample of a study of blood T cell repertoires in COVID-19. TCRdb's table, derived via immunoSEQ multiplex PCR, lists solely in-frame clones and lacks some. This sample yields approximately 200,000 clones, of which 82% are seen a single time; 6.9% belongs to the top ten. The sequenced material came from peripheral blood. These TCRs come from a human donor with acute or convalescent COVID-19. The donor label of this sample is uncertain. The CDR3 runs from the conserved cysteine through the conserved F or W. A D gene is named only where the DNA matches it firmly. Where a row states a size, it is once, few, many or the class of an expanded clone; other rows omit it.

TRBD1	TRBV28	-	TRBJ1-2	CASTPDRRDGYTF	TGTGCCAGCACCCCGGACAGGAGAGATGGCTACACCTTC
-	TRBV5-1	-	TRBJ1-2	CASSLEAGARDYGYTF	TGCGCCAGCAGCTTGGAGGCGGGGGCGCGGGACTATGGCTACACCTTC
TRBD1	TRBV2	-	TRBJ1-2	CASSKGTGEGYTF	TGTGCCAGCAGTAAAGGGACAGGGGAGGGCTACACCTTC
-	TRBV4-1	-	TRBJ2-3	CASSQMGLAGSTQYF	TGCGCCAGCAGCCAGATGGGGTTGGCGGGAAGTACGCAGTATTTT
TRBD2	TRBV18	-	TRBJ2-7	CASSRLAGGEQYF	TGTGCCAGCTCACGACTAGCGGGAGGCGAGCAGTACTTC
TRBD1	TRBV6-6	-	TRBJ2-7	CASSYHGTGYEQYF	TGTGCCAGCAGTTACCACGGGACAGGGTATGAGCAGTACTTC
TRBD2	TRBV5-1	-	TRBJ2-3	CASSLGQLAGVGDTQYF	TGCGCCAGCAGCTTGGGTCAACTAGCGGGAGTAGGGGATACGCAGTATTTT
-	TRBV19	-	TRBJ2-2	CASSPEGGRTGELFF	TGTGCCAGTAGTCCGGAGGGGGGGCGGACCGGGGAGCTGTTTTTT
-	TRBV19	-	TRBJ2-2	CASSIRHSTGELFF	TGTGCCAGTAGTATTAGACACAGCACCGGGGAGCTGTTTTTT
-	TRBV19	-	TRBJ2-3	CASSARGRAQYF	TGTGCCAGTAGCGCCAGGGGCCGGGCGCAGTATTTT
TRBD1	TRBV18	few	TRBJ1-6	CASSRGQDNSPLHF	TGTGCCAGCTCACGGGGACAGGATAATTCACCCCTCCACTTT
-	TRBV2	few	TRBJ1-2	CASGVVTSYTF	TGTGCCAGCGGAGTGGTCACCAGTTACACCTTC
TRBD1	TRBV27	-	TRBJ1-5	CASSFTGAGQPQHF	TGTGCCAGCAGTTTCACAGGGGCCGGGCAGCCCCAGCATTTT
-	TRBV18	few	TRBJ2-1	CASSPSTANEQFF	TGTGCCAGCTCACCCTCGACAGCAAATGAGCAGTTCTTC
TRBD2	TRBV28	-	TRBJ2-7	CASSPSGAGGDEQYF	TGTGCCAGCAGTCCCTCTGGGGCGGGAGGGGACGAGCAGTACTTC
-	TRBV28	-	TRBJ2-1	CASRQGRRNEQFF	TGTGCCAGCAGGCAGGGGAGAAGGAATGAGCAGTTCTTC
TRBD1	TRBV5-1	once	TRBJ2-5	CASSRGQEETQYF	TGCGCCAGCAGCCGGGGACAGGAAGAGACCCAGTACTTC
-	TRBV7-8	-	TRBJ1-6	CASSPSSALHF	TGTGCCAGCAGCCCCTCGAGCGCCCTCCACTTT
TRBD1	TRBV5-1	-	TRBJ2-5	CASSGQGASGETQYF	TGCGCCAGCAGCGGACAGGGGGCGAGCGGCGAGACCCAGTACTTC
TRBD1	TRBV4-1	-	TRBJ2-7	CASSQDSGQGFYEQYF	TGCGCCAGCAGCCAAGATTCAGGACAGGGGTTTTACGAGCAGTACTTC
-	TRBV30	-	TRBJ1-4	CAFPDSTNEKLFF	TGTGCCTTCCCAGATTCAACTAATGAAAAACTGTTTTTT
-	TRBV9	-	TRBJ2-7	CASSVGANSILYEQYF	TGTGCCAGCAGCGTAGGGGCAAATTCAATCCTCTACGAGCAGTACTTC
-	TRBV2	-	TRBJ1-6	CASSGANSPLHF	TGTGCCAGCAGTGGGGCTAATTCACCCCTCCACTTT
-	TRBV25-1	few	TRBJ1-3	CASSARLSSGNTIYF	TGTGCCAGCAGTGCGCGACTGAGCTCTGGAAACACCATATATTTT
TRBD1	TRBV28	few	TRBJ1-5	CASRRPGTGPHQPQHF	TGTGCCAGCAGGCGGCCCGGGACAGGCCCTCATCAGCCCCAGCATTTT
TRBD1	TRBV28	-	TRBJ1-2	CASSLGTVGVGGYTF	TGTGCCAGCAGTTTGGGGACAGTTGGGGTAGGGGGCTACACCTTC